A selection of T cell receptor beta chains follows, all from one sample in a study of CD8+CD57+ T cells in acquired aplastic anemia. TCRdb recomputed calls from the reads with MiXCR, one row per CDR3 protein. The table shows 150,000 to 200,000 distinct CDR3 sequences, with 40% to 50% occurring only once. Sequenced sample: sorted CD4+, CD8+, or CD8+CD57+ T cells (not recorded which) from PBMCs. These receptors originate from a human donor with aplastic anemia. CDR3s include the opening cysteine and the closing phenylalanine or tryptophan. D genes are given only for firm matches. The size field is filled for only some rows; it gives once, few, many or a size class.

j_gene | d_gene | abundance | v_gene | len | CDR3nt | CDR3aa
TRBJ2-7 | - | - | TRBV10-2 | 14 | TGCGCCAGCAGTGAATCCTGGCTGCGCTACGAGCAGTACTTC | CASSESWLRYEQYF
TRBJ1-6 | - | many | TRBV6-1 | 16 | TGTGCCAGCAGTATCGGCGGGGGGTATGACAATTCACCCCTCCACTTT | CASSIGGGYDNSPLHF
TRBJ1-6 | TRBD1 | few | TRBV10-3 | 14 | TGTGCCATCAGTTGGGCAGGGGGCAACTCACCCCTCCACTTT | CAISWAGGNSPLHF
TRBJ1-6 | - | many | TRBV19 | 14 | TGTGCCAGTAGTAATTTTTCCGGGGGCTCACCCCTCCACTTT | CASSNFSGGSPLHF
TRBJ1-2 | - | many | TRBV3-1 | 15 | TGTGCCAGCAGTCCACGGCTACAGGGAAACTATGGCTACACCTTC | CASSPRLQGNYGYTF
TRBJ1-1 | - | many | TRBV19 | 11 | TGTGCCACCAACCGGGCAGCTGAAGCTTTCTTT | CATNRAAEAFF
TRBJ2-7 | TRBD2 | - | TRBV7-9 | 15 | TGTGCCAGCAGGGGACTAGCGGGAGCAGCCTACGAGCAGTACTTC | CASRGLAGAAYEQYF
TRBJ1-4 | - | many | TRBV19 | 15 | TGTGCCAGTAGTATTGGGACGACTACTAATGAAAAACTGTTTTTT | CASSIGTTTNEKLFF
TRBJ2-1 | TRBD2 | - | TRBV20-1 | 14 | TGCAGTGCTAGAGTTCTAGCGGGCTACAATGAGCAGTTCTTC | CSARVLAGYNEQFF
TRBJ1-1 | - | many | TRBV6-1 | 14 | TGTGCCAGCAGAGGACAACAGGGTGGGACTGAAGCTTTCTTT | CASRGQQGGTEAFF
TRBJ1-5 | - | many | TRBV15 | 14 | TGTGCCACCAGGTCACCGGAGGTGCTCGGGCCCCAGCATTTT | CATRSPEVLGPQHF
TRBJ1-6 | - | - | TRBV7-7 | 15 | TGTGCCAGCAGCTTAACCCGGACTAATAATTCACCCCTCCACTTT | CASSLTRTNNSPLHF
TRBJ1-6 | - | many | TRBV30 | 15 | TGTGCCTGGAGTGTCGGCGGCCCTACGGATTCACCCCTCCACTTT | CAWSVGGPTDSPLHF
TRBJ2-3 | - | once | TRBV24-1 | 11 | TGTGCCACCAGTGATTTCGATACGCAGTATTTT | CATSDFDTQYF
TRBJ2-5 | TRBD2 | medium-sized | TRBV7-2 | 14 | TGTGCCAGCAGCCCGAGCGGGACTCAAGAGACCCAGTACTTC | CASSPSGTQETQYF
TRBJ2-1 | TRBD2 | many | TRBV7-6 | 13 | TGTGCCAGCACTCAAGCGGGAGGGGGTGAGCAGTTCTTC | CASTQAGGGEQFF
TRBJ2-1 | TRBD2 | few | TRBV28 | 15 | TGTGCCAGCAGAATAAGGGCTAGCGGGGGTAATGAGCAGTTCTTC | CASRIRASGGNEQFF
TRBJ2-7 | - | - | TRBV15 | 14 | TGTGCCACCTCCCCGACAGCGTCGGGCTACGAGCAGTACTTC | CATSPTASGYEQYF
TRBJ2-5 | TRBD2 | - | TRBV12-3/TRBV12-4 | 15 | TGTGCCAGCAGCGGAGCGGGAGGGCCGGGTGAGACCCAGTACTTC | CASSGAGGPGETQYF
TRBJ2-1 | - | - | TRBV2 | 15 | TGTGCCAGCAGTGAAGAGGGATACTTCCTCGATGAGCAGTTCTTC | CASSEEGYFLDEQFF
TRBJ1-1 | - | many | TRBV5-1 | 13 | TGCGCCAGCAGCTTGCTAGGGAGCTCTGAAGCTTTCTTT | CASSLLGSSEAFF
TRBJ2-1 | - | - | TRBV2 | 14 | TGTGCCAGCAGAGTTCTGTTTCGGGGAGATGAGCAGTTCTTC | CASRVLFRGDEQFF
TRBJ2-3 | - | many | TRBV24-1 | 14 | TGTGCCACCAGGGTCGCCGCTGACACAGATACGCAGTATTTT | CATRVAADTDTQYF
TRBJ2-7 | - | - | TRBV19 | 14 | TGTGCCAGTAGTATAGTTGGGGCACCCTACGAGCAGTACTTC | CASSIVGAPYEQYF
TRBJ2-1 | - | once | TRBV9 | 15 | TGTGCCAGCAGCCCCGAGGGGAGCTCCTACAATGAGCAGTTCTTC | CASSPEGSSYNEQFF
TRBJ2-3 | TRBD2 | - | TRBV7-8 | 17 | TGTGCCAGCAGCTTAGTGGGACTAGCGGGATGGGCAAGGACGCAGTATTTT | CASSLVGLAGWARTQYF
TRBJ2-7 | - | - | TRBV6-2/TRBV6-3 | 13 | TGTGCCAGCAGTCCGACCCACTCCTACGAGCAGTACTTC | CASSPTHSYEQYF
TRBJ2-3 | - | - | TRBV10-3 | 13 | TGTGCCATCAGTGAGATCGGGACCGATACGCAGTATTTT | CAISEIGTDTQYF
TRBJ2-5 | - | many | TRBV7-8 | 15 | TGTGCCTCGGAAACCCCCAGGGGGAGGTATGAGACCCAGTACTTC | CASETPRGRYETQYF
TRBJ1-6 | - | - | TRBV6-5 | 14 | TGTGCCAGCAGTTACGGGGGACCGGTTCTATCCCTCCACTTT | CASSYGGPVLSLHF
TRBJ2-6 | - | many | TRBV4-1 | 14 | TGCGCCAGCATGACTGTCTCTGGGGCCAACGTCCTGACTTTC | CASMTVSGANVLTF
TRBJ2-7 | - | - | TRBV2 | 12 | TGTGCCAGCGTGAGACAGAGCTACGAGCAGTACTTC | CASVRQSYEQYF
TRBJ2-3 | TRBD1 | - | TRBV10-3 | 14 | TGTGCCACCTCATGGACAGGGTCGGCAGATACGCAGTATTTT | CATSWTGSADTQYF
TRBJ2-1 | TRBD1 | once | TRBV20-1 | 15 | TGCAGTGCTAGGGGCGCAGGGGGCTACTACAATGAGCAGTTCTTC | CSARGAGGYYNEQFF
TRBJ1-6 | - | - | TRBV28 | 16 | TGTGCCAGCAGTTTGAACGGGGCTACCTATAATTCACCCCTCCACTTT | CASSLNGATYNSPLHF
TRBJ1-1 | TRBD1 | once | TRBV19 | 12 | TGTGCCACATCGACAGGGTACACTGAAGCTTTCTTT | CATSTGYTEAFF
TRBJ1-4 | TRBD1 | - | TRBV5-5 | 16 | TGTGCCAGCTACTTTACTCCCGGGACAGTAAATGAAAAACTGTTTTTT | CASYFTPGTVNEKLFF
TRBJ1-4 | - | many | TRBV10-3 | 13 | TGTGCCATCAGTGTTGGGAGTAATGAAAAACTGTTTTTT | CAISVGSNEKLFF
TRBJ2-3 | TRBD1 | - | TRBV7-6 | 14 | TGTGCCAGCAGCTTATCGACAGGGGGGGGTACGCAGTATTTT | CASSLSTGGGTQYF
TRBJ2-5 | - | - | TRBV7-2 | 15 | TGTGCCAGCAGCTTAGCGGCGGGAAGCTACGAGACCCAGTACTTC | CASSLAAGSYETQYF
TRBJ2-5 | - | - | TRBV7-8 | 13 | TGCGCCAGCAGCCCCCAAGGGGACGAGACCCAGTACTTC | CASSPQGDETQYF
TRBJ2-1 | - | - | TRBV10-3 | 11 | TGTGCCATCAGTGAAGCCCTCCCACCGATCTTC | CAISEALPPIF
TRBJ1-5 | TRBD1 | many | TRBV19 | 16 | TGTGCCACTCGGGACAGGGGGCGCGGTGAGAATCAGCCCCAGCATTTT | CATRDRGRGENQPQHF
TRBJ2-7 | TRBD2 | many | TRBV6-1 | 14 | TGTGCCAGCACCTCTGCCAGGGAGGGAAACGAGCAGTACTTC | CASTSAREGNEQYF
TRBJ1-3 | - | many | TRBV7-6 | 15 | TGTGCCAGCAGCTCTAGAGAAGGGGCCGGAAACACCATATATTTT | CASSSREGAGNTIYF
TRBJ2-5 | TRBD2 | - | TRBV4-1 | 14 | TGCGCCAGCAGCCAAGGGGCGGGAGGAGAGACCCAGTACTTC | CASSQGAGGETQYF
TRBJ2-7 | - | many | TRBV30 | 12 | TGTGCCTGGAGTGTAGGGGGCTACGAGCAGTACTTC | CAWSVGGYEQYF
TRBJ1-1 | - | many | TRBV12-3/TRBV12-4 | 13 | TGTGCCAGCAGTAGCTTCCGACAATCTGAAGCTTTCTTT | CASSSFRQSEAFF
TRBJ2-2 | - | many | TRBV9 | 16 | TGTGCCAGCAGCCCCACTACCTTTCCGAACACCGGGGAGCTGTTTTTT | CASSPTTFPNTGELFF
TRBJ2-7 | - | - | TRBV7-8 | 13 | TGTGCCAGCAGCTTGGGGAGAACTCGCGGGCAGTACTTC | CASSLGRTRGQYF
TRBJ2-3 | TRBD2 | - | TRBV10-3 | 16 | TGTGCCATCAGTGATTTGGGACTAGCGGGAGGGCATACGCAGTATTTT | CAISDLGLAGGHTQYF